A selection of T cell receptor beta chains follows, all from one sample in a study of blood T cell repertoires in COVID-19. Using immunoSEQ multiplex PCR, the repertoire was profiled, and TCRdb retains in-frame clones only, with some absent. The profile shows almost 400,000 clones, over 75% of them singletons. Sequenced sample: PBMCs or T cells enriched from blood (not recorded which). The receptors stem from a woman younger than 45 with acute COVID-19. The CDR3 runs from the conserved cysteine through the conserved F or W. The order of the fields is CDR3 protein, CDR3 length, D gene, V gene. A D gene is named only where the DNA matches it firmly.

CDR3aa: CASSQGTVNQPQHF
len: 14
d_gene: NA
v_gene: TRBV3-1/TRBV3-2

CDR3aa: CARDFGQKSYGYTF
len: 14
d_gene: NA
v_gene: TRBV6-4

CDR3aa: CASRETVEVTYEQYF
len: 15
d_gene: NA
v_gene: TRBV27

CDR3aa: CATSDSTPGLANSYNEQFF
len: 19
d_gene: TRBD2
v_gene: TRBV24-1

CDR3aa: CASSLMGGGTTDTQYF
len: 16
d_gene: TRBD2
v_gene: TRBV7-3

CDR3aa: CASSSRQSINEQFF
len: 14
d_gene: NA
v_gene: TRBV6-5

CDR3aa: CAWSATGANYGYTF
len: 14
d_gene: TRBD1
v_gene: TRBV30

CDR3aa: CASSSLQVTDTQYF
len: 14
d_gene: NA
v_gene: TRBV7-8

CDR3aa: CASSFWGQPYSPLHF
len: 15
d_gene: NA
v_gene: TRBV5-4

CDR3aa: CASSYLGQQLHF
len: 12
d_gene: TRBD1
v_gene: TRBV5-1

CDR3aa: CASSFPPPYNEQFF
len: 14
d_gene: NA
v_gene: TRBV7-2

CDR3aa: CASSLNPALAGLGEQYF
len: 17
d_gene: TRBD2
v_gene: TRBV27

CDR3aa: CASSILTGNTIYF
len: 13
d_gene: NA
v_gene: TRBV19

CDR3aa: CATSAGTGVNYGYTF
len: 15
d_gene: TRBD1
v_gene: TRBV24-1

CDR3aa: CASNLAGRGLNYGYTF
len: 16
d_gene: NA
v_gene: TRBV7-2

CDR3aa: CASSYSDRGMNTEAFF
len: 16
d_gene: TRBD1
v_gene: TRBV6-5

CDR3aa: CASSALTGLNTEAFF
len: 15
d_gene: TRBD1
v_gene: TRBV5-1

CDR3aa: CATSDPTAYNEQFF
len: 14
d_gene: NA
v_gene: TRBV24-1

CDR3aa: CASTGDITYEQYF
len: 13
d_gene: NA
v_gene: TRBV7-9

CDR3aa: CASSAIQGANTEAFF
len: 15
d_gene: TRBD1
v_gene: TRBV7-9

CDR3aa: CACGKLGRDSETFF
len: 14
d_gene: NA
v_gene: TRBV7-3

CDR3aa: CASSLEKGNQPQHF
len: 14
d_gene: NA
v_gene: TRBV7-2

CDR3aa: CASSLTSGGAYNEQFF
len: 16
d_gene: TRBD2
v_gene: TRBV7-2

CDR3aa: CATSDFKNTEAFF
len: 13
d_gene: NA
v_gene: TRBV24-1

CDR3aa: CASSRTVYEQYF
len: 12
d_gene: NA
v_gene: TRBV2

CDR3aa: CASSDRMGTPHSYEQYF
len: 17
d_gene: NA
v_gene: TRBV10-2

CDR3aa: CAWGRSSDTQYF
len: 12
d_gene: NA
v_gene: TRBV30

CDR3aa: CASSPQPGGAYNEQFF
len: 16
d_gene: TRBD2
v_gene: TRBV7-3

CDR3aa: CASSYLTGDQPQHF
len: 14
d_gene: TRBD1
v_gene: TRBV6-2/TRBV6-3

CDR3aa: CASSYSSGQVTYEQYF
len: 16
d_gene: NA
v_gene: TRBV6-2/TRBV6-3

CDR3aa: CASSTQTPLNGYTF
len: 14
d_gene: NA
v_gene: TRBV5-1

CDR3aa: CASSIFGANYGYTF
len: 14
d_gene: NA
v_gene: TRBV19

CDR3aa: CATYFSGANVLTF
len: 13
d_gene: NA
v_gene: TRBV10-3

CDR3aa: CATSEKGHNQPQHF
len: 14
d_gene: NA
v_gene: TRBV24-1

CDR3aa: CASSYRLVNEQFF
len: 13
d_gene: NA
v_gene: TRBV3-1/TRBV3-2

CDR3aa: CASSEWTGDAFF
len: 12
d_gene: TRBD1
v_gene: TRBV2

CDR3aa: CASSHVGAQETQYF
len: 14
d_gene: NA
v_gene: TRBV14

CDR3aa: CASSLFGTANVDTEAFF
len: 17
d_gene: TRBD1
v_gene: TRBV5-1

CDR3aa: CASGSGTGRELFF
len: 13
d_gene: TRBD1
v_gene: TRBV12-5

CDR3aa: CASSFISTMNTEAFF
len: 15
d_gene: NA
v_gene: TRBV7-2

CDR3aa: CATQRLAGYEQFF
len: 13
d_gene: TRBD2
v_gene: TRBV10-3

CDR3aa: CATSGQGRGDEQFF
len: 14
d_gene: NA
v_gene: TRBV15

CDR3aa: CATSREGTGDYGYTF
len: 15
d_gene: TRBD1
v_gene: TRBV15

CDR3aa: CASSPRTGNTEAFF
len: 14
d_gene: NA
v_gene: TRBV5-1

CDR3aa: CASSLRQGDTGELFF
len: 15
d_gene: TRBD1
v_gene: TRBV7-9